Given below is one T cell receptor (beta chain) in context. The specificity of this receptor is unknown. The sample holds no much larger clone one base away, and base qualities are not on file. The CDR3 numbers 16 residues from cysteine through phenylalanine. Only the CDR3 region is kept as DNA, spanning 48 bases read in frame from base 1. V drops 2 bases and J drops 1 base, leaving 14 bases in between. Taken from the germline V gene, the CDR1 and CDR2 loops are SGHAT and FQNNGV. The cohort was made up of about 670 healthy bone marrow donors. At the time of sampling, every cohort member was nominally healthy, though immune exposures that went unrecorded were likely present. The donor was CMV seropositive and belonged to the group of 250 to 300 seropositive cohort members. A peripheral blood sample was provided by each donor, and peripheral blood mononuclear cells were used for TCR beta sequencing. The Qiagen DNeasy Blood Extraction Kit was used to extract genomic DNA from the blood cell samples.

This entry is derived from a study of cytomegalovirus exposure and HLA in healthy donors (dated 2017 in TCRdb). Regarding the research as a whole: An earlier analysis of several hundred of the donors reported approximately 290 Gb of sequence data and around 120 million unique TCR beta sequences from around 200 million T cells. Roughly 300 gigabases of sequencing data and 70 million to 85 million unique TCR sequences were included in an early release covering around 600 HLA-typed donors. Of the roughly 390 genotyped donors, over 80% were placed in the genetic ancestry cluster associated with self-reported Caucasian donors. The aim of the study was to test whether cataloging public T cell receptors could identify signatures of past pathogen exposure. The study profiled the T cell repertoires of more than 500 subjects by immunosequencing and related them to cytomegalovirus serostatus. Along with the approximately 700-subject first cohort, a separate validation cohort of roughly 110 different subjects was used. To predict cytomegalovirus infection status, the study combined high-throughput TCR immunosequencing, statistical association of individual TCRs with disease status, and machine learning. A later analysis re-analyzed previously published TCR beta repertoires from approximately 670 donors and added high-resolution HLA genotyping to study TCR occurrence patterns. In the later analysis, no new phenotypic data were used to find candidate immune exposures; instead, reliance was placed on TCR beta sequences and their occurrence across donors. An earlier analysis of roughly 580 of the donors used high-throughput TCR beta sequencing to judge whether each TCR beta V gene segment behaved as functional or pseudogenic. Donor age, sex, ethnicity and CMV serostatus were collected together with the repertoire data. In a later genetic analysis, genome-wide SNP genotypes for about three fifths of the roughly 670 donors were used, and that subset was treated as a discovery cohort. All discovery cohort repertoires had been generated using a single sequencing platform. Both class I and class II loci were covered by HLA typing, at four-digit resolution. The number of typed donors differed by locus: about 629-630 for A, B, C, DRB1 and DQB1; 522 for DQA1; over 600 for DPA1; and some 430 for DPB1. A handful of DR-DQ haplotypes were treated as single units for association and clustering because of strong linkage in the cohort. On average, roughly 250,000 unique TCR beta nucleotide sequences were sequenced per donor among a few hundred genotyped donors of the cohort, with about 19% of those sequences being non-productive. Points the paper makes about the study in general: According to the authors, the approach could potentially be generalized to other disease states and immunological phenotypes. Compared with the approximately 670-donor mean, donors in an Asian-associated ancestry cluster had fewer N-insertions in productive TCRs, according to a later genetic analysis. In a later analysis, the rate of TCR association differed among HLA loci, with DRB1 alleles having the most associated TCRs and HLA-C alleles having the fewest. In the study, approximately 150 TCR beta chains were listed as associated with cytomegalovirus. Sequencing depth was assumed to be roughly uniform across donors in the presence/absence analyses, though that assumption may not hold. A later analysis reported that several top co-occurrence clusters appeared linked to parvovirus B19, influenza, CMV and Epstein-Barr virus. Compared with equally common non-associated chains, HLA-associated TCR beta chains in a later analysis were more clonally expanded and had lower generation probabilities. Across donors, most TCR sequences were observed very rarely, whereas some public TCRs were present in many individuals. V-gene and J-gene trimming of TCR beta chains was associated with a missense DCLRE1C variant in a later genetic analysis, and the association was replicated in an independent cohort. Only TCR beta chains were sequenced in this cohort, and the absence of alpha or paired-chain data limited detectable features. The 87-base-pair reads could not distinguish some IMGT-functional V segments, including TRBV6-2 and TRBV6-3, so those segments were excluded. In both the original and validation cohorts, the classifier was reported to diagnose cytomegalovirus status with high specificity and sensitivity. In an earlier analysis of approximately 590 of the donors, most TCR beta V segments appeared in productive rearrangements about 90% or about 30% of the time, broadly matching IMGT annotations. Immune exposure information for the cohort was limited to CMV serostatus. At a false discovery rate of 0.05, a later analysis linked 16,951 TCR beta sequences to specific HLA alleles. In a later analysis, most CMV-associated TCR beta chains were found to appear HLA-restricted, with HLA associations seemingly driven largely by CMV exposure. Assigning TCR associations to individual alleles was difficult when HLA alleles, especially DR and DQ, strongly co-occurred. The sequencing pipeline was judged likely to have produced a cluster of highly shared sequence variants as a technical artifact. Correlated functional status among segregating V segments might reflect linkage disequilibrium, but an unknown experimental factor could not be ruled out. Because some donors lacked HLA typing at each locus, the association tests relied only on the typed subset. Because counts were too low, about 18 rarely observed V segments, including chromosome 9 orphons, were left out of the earlier analysis of 500 to 750 of the donors. A further reported finding was that TCR beta sequences accurately predicted the HLA-A and HLA-B alleles for most subjects in the first cohort. In vitro tests confirmed that three of the cytomegalovirus-associated TCR beta chains recognize cytomegalovirus antigens.

Library preparation was by the immunoSEQ multiplex PCR assay. A mixture of 60 forward primers for TCR Vbeta segments and 13 reverse primers for TCR Jbeta segments was used in the multiplex PCR. Amplification of the CDR3 region of rearranged TCR beta genes was performed with a multiplex PCR assay on genomic DNA. On the Illumina HiSeq System, the amplified TCR beta libraries were sequenced as 87-base-pair reads. Processing in the source paper ran as follows. A later analysis counted some 80 million unique TCR beta chains across the 690 or so repertoires, and roughly 11 million of these chains were shared by at least two donors. A nearest-neighbor algorithm error-corrected the raw reads and collapsed the reads into unique sequences, merging closely related sequences to remove PCR and sequencing errors. To assign V, D and J gene segments, CDR3 sequences were aligned to IMGT reference sequences. Each retained sequence needed at least a six-nucleotide match to both a V gene segment and a J gene segment. A rearrangement was called productive if the CDR3 had no stop codons and remained in frame with V and J, and every other rearrangement was called non-productive. CDR3 was defined by IMGT convention, running from the second conserved V-encoded cysteine to the conserved J-encoded phenylalanine. The earlier analysis of about 610 of the donors excluded sequences that lacked an unambiguous match to a single V gene segment. In an earlier analysis of several hundred of the donors, V segments were called functional above 56.7% productive rearrangements and were called segregating when the between-donor standard deviation exceeded 5%. A statistical classification framework was developed to diagnose cytomegalovirus status using the catalog of TCR beta chain sequences. In a later analysis, TCR nucleotide sequences were compared against IMGT/GENE-DB human TR gene sequences so that V and J genes could be assigned. Using the TCRdist pipeline, a later analysis assigned CDR3 sequences along with most-parsimonious VDJ recombination scenarios. In a later analysis, each TCR beta chain was defined by its CDR3 amino acid sequence together with its V-gene family, and reads without a unique V-gene family were excluded. In a later analysis, several hundred highly shared, low-generation-probability nucleotide sequences were removed to address suspected cross-contamination and a sequencing artifact. A later analysis calculated a clonal expansion index for each public chain from normalized within-repertoire ranks of inferred template counts. Generation probabilities in a later analysis came from a VDJ recombination model fitted to out-of-frame rearrangements, and those results were checked against IGoR. In a later analysis, hypergeometric tests were used to score TCR-TCR, TCR-HLA and TCR-CMV co-occurrence, with a repertoire-size bias correction applied to TCR pairs. False discovery rates were estimated in a later analysis by permuting HLA or CMV assignments 20 times. In a later analysis, co-occurring TCRs were grouped with DBSCAN, and TCRdist sequence similarity was added when clustering was performed within HLA-allele-positive subsets. For co-occurrence clustering, repertoires with fewer than 30,000 or more than 120,000 public chains were excluded, along with four to six repertoires with anomalous nucleotide sharing. TCRdb mirrors the immuneACCESS table, restricted to in-frame sequences. Some clones are absent from its copies; in checked studies, under half trace to an unresolved V gene, and the reason for the others is unknown. For V, J and clone size, that table is used; D and trimming come from the DNA. This sample has 99,000 or so clones in its table, and over 60% of those were observed once. Clones ranked in the top ten supply approximately 5.3% of the sample.

Sequencing used PBMCs. This sequence uses TRBV11-2 and TRBJ1-1; TRBD1 is a weak D gene call, 6 bases matching. The source of this sequence is a woman between 18 and 29 years old in good health and CMV-seropositive. The DNA is TGTGCCAGCAGCTTACAATTTGGACAGAGGAACACTGAAGCTTTCTTT. Translated, this is CASSLQFGQRNTEAFF.